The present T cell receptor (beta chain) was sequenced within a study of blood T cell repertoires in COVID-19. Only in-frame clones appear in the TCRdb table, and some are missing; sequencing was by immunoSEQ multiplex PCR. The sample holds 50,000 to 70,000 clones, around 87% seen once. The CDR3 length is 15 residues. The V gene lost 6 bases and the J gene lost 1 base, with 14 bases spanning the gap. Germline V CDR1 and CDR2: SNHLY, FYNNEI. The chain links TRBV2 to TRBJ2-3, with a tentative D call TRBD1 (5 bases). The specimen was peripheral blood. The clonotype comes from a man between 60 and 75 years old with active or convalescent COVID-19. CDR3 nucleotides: TGTGCCAGCAGCAGCTTGGGGCCCGGCACAGATACGCAGTATTTT. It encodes CASSSLGPGTDTQYF.